This T cell receptor beta chain was identified in a study of neurological immune-mediated disorders. 5'RACE employing 10-nucleotide random UMIs yielded the cDNA. In TCRdb, the 5' RACE reads were re-called with MiXCR into one record per CDR3 protein. The profile shows 30,000 to 45,000 distinct CDR3 sequences, 11% of them singletons. This clonotype was detected ten times or more. Looked up from germline, CDR1 is DFQATT and CDR2 is SNEGSKA (reference sequence). The V gene lost 7 bases and the J gene lost 5 bases, with 14 bases spanning the gap. CDR3 length: 12 amino acids. Sequenced sample: CD4+ T cells from blood. This clonotype originated in a woman aged 25-40 years with HTLV-1-associated myelopathy (HAM/TSP). The chain links TRBV20-1 to TRBJ1-1; TRBD1 might be the D (5 bases). DNA of the CDR3: TGCAGTGTTCCGGGGGTCCAAACTGAAGCTTTCTTT. Encoded protein: CSVPGVQTEAFF.